This T cell receptor (beta chain) was recovered during a study of T cells expressing NK-cell markers. TCRdb re-called the 5' RACE reads; every CDR3 protein appears as one record, without DNA. This sample contains a few hundred thousand distinct CDR3 sequences. This CDR3 region has 13 residues. Germline V gene data show CDR1 as DFQATT and CDR2 as SNEGSKA (reference sequence). The J gene is TRBJ2-3, the V gene TRBV20-1; TCRdb's D gene call, TRBD2, goes unchecked for lack of DNA. The TCR sequence derives from a man aged 18 to 69 in good health. Material for sequencing was blood T cells: a sorted CD56 or NKG2C T cell subset, CD4+ or CD8+ T cells, or bulk PBMC T cells (not recorded which). CDR3 sequence: CSANSGLPYTQYF.